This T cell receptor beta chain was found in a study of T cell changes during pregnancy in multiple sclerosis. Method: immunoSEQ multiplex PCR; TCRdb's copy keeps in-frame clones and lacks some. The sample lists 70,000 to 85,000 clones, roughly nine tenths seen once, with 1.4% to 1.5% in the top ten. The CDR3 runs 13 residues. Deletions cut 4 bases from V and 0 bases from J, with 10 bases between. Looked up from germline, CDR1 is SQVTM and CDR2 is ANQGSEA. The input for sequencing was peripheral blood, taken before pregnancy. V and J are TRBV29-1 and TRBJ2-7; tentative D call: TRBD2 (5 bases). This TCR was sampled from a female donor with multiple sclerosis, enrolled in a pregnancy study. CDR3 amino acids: CSVGPGSSYEQYF. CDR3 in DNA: TGCAGCGTTGGGCCGGGGAGCTCCTACGAGCAGTACTTC.